Sequencing of this T cell receptor beta chain was carried out in a study of T cell responses to AZD1222 COVID-19 vaccine. Study outcomes and limitations: Reportedly, nearly half the spike-specific TCRs target unmutated variant regions.

This clone is a singleton in its sample. The antigen is undetermined. The same CDR3 is also encoded by other DNA sequences in this sample. This CDR3 spans 11 amino acids. Deletions cut 6 bases from V and 5 bases from J, with 7 bases between. Germline lookup yields CDR1 MDHEN and CDR2 SYDVKM. Data came from immunoSEQ multiplex PCR; TCRdb stores just in-frame clones and leaves some out. Among some 120,000 clones listed, around nine tenths were seen once. The receptor comes from an adult in good health. The sequencing here drew on peripheral blood, taken on day 0 of AZD1222 vaccination. This sequence joins TRBV28 and TRBJ1-2; D is undetermined. CDR3 loop: CASRENYGYTF. In DNA form, the CDR3 reads TGTGCCAGCAGGGAGAATTATGGCTACACCTTC.